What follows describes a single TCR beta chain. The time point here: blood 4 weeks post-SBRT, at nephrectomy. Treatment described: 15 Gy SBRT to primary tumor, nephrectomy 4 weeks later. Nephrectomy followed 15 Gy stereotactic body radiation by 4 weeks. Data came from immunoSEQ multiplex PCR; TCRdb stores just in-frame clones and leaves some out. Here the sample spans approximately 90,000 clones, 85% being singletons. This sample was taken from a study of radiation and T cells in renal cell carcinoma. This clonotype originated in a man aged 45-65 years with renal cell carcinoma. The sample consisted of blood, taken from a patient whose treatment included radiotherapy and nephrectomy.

The CDR3 DNA reads TGTGCCAGCAGTTCCGAGGACGGGATCTATGGCTACACCTTC. This gives the protein CASSSEDGIYGYTF. The chain joins TRBV28 to TRBJ1-2; D unclear. The CDR3 sequence is 14 residues long. The V end lost 4 bases, the J end lost 4 bases, and 13 bases lay between the germline ends. Germline loops: CDR1 MDHEN, CDR2 SYDVKM.